Listed below are T cell receptor beta chains from one sample, sequenced in a study of blood T cell repertoires in COVID-19. Assay: immunoSEQ multiplex PCR; the TCRdb copy retains only in-frame clones and omits some. Of almost 200,000 clones listed, 75% to 85% are singletons. Sequences were obtained from peripheral blood. These receptors were taken from a middle-aged woman with COVID-19, enrolled during active disease. Each CDR3 is given with its conserved first and last residue. The D gene is left open where the match is weak. Expanded clones get a size class; other rows say once, few or many, or leave the size out.

d_call clone_size j_call v_call cdr3_nt cdr3_aa
TRBD2 NA TRBJ2-1 TRBV6-5 TGTGCCAGCAGGGGACTAGCGGCGCCGAATGAGCAGTTCTTC CASRGLAAPNEQFF
NA NA TRBJ1-1 TRBV6-6 TGTGCCAGCAGTTACTCGACCCAGGCGGGGACTGAAGCTTTCTTT CASSYSTQAGTEAFF
NA NA TRBJ1-2 TRBV5-5 TGTGCCAGCAGCTGGGAGACTGGGGGGATCTATGGCTACACCTTC CASSWETGGIYGYTF
TRBD2 NA TRBJ2-1 TRBV7-2 TGTGCCAGCAGCTTAAGTAGCGGGGGGGCCGGTCAGTATGAGCAGTTCTTC CASSLSSGGAGQYEQFF
NA once TRBJ1-1 TRBV12-3/TRBV12-4 TGTGCCAGCAGTTTACACGGGAAAACTGAAGCTTTCTTT CASSLHGKTEAFF
NA NA TRBJ2-5 TRBV21-1 TGTGCCAGCAGAGGGAGGGTGCGGGGGACCCAGTACTTC CASRGRVRGTQYF
NA NA TRBJ1-2 TRBV13 TGTGCCAGCAGCCCCCGGGACTATGGCTACACCTTC CASSPRDYGYTF
TRBD1 NA TRBJ2-3 TRBV5-1 TGCGCCAGCAGCTTCCGACAGGGGGCAGATACGCAGTATTTT CASSFRQGADTQYF
NA NA TRBJ2-7 TRBV5-1 TGCGCCAGCACCGGACTGGGCCGTAGCTCCGAGCAGTACTTC CASTGLGRSSEQYF
NA NA TRBJ2-7 TRBV5-8 TGTGCCAGCAGCTTGGCGGGGAGACCCTACGAGCAGTACTTC CASSLAGRPYEQYF
NA NA TRBJ2-1 TRBV24-1 TGTGCCACCAGTGATTACGGTTGGAATGAGCAGTTCTTC CATSDYGWNEQFF